The 9 T cell receptor beta chains presented below share a single source sample, sequenced in a study of blood T cell repertoires in COVID-19. Method: immunoSEQ multiplex PCR; TCRdb's copy keeps in-frame clones and lacks some. The data show roughly 100,000 clones, approximately 90% seen once. The source material was peripheral blood. These receptors were collected from a man aged 50-60 years with acute or convalescent COVID-19.

The chain links TRBV10-3 to TRBJ1-1; tentatively, D is TRBD1 (5 bases). Germline lookup yields CDR1 ENHRY and CDR2 SYGVKD. Deletions cut 3 bases from V and 0 bases from J, with 14 bases between. This CDR3 contains 16 residues. CDR3 in amino acids: CAISDRAGWMNTEAFF. CDR3 in DNA: TGTGCCATCAGTGATAGAGCAGGGTGGATGAACACTGAAGCTTTCTTT.

The chain is built from TRBV3-1 (or the pseudogene TRBV3-2) and TRBJ2-7; 8 nucleotides align to TRBD2. The CDR3 loop spans 13 amino acids. Germline V CDR1 and CDR2: LGHDT, YNNKEL (reference sequence). With 5 bases clipped from V and 3 bases from J, the junction kept 3 bases outside the gene matches. CDR3 protein: CASSRSGSYEQYF. The CDR3 DNA reads as TGTGCCAGCAGCAGGAGCGGGAGCTACGAGCAGTACTTC.

The gene calls are TRBV11-3 and TRBJ2-5; D might be TRBD1 (5 bases). The CDR3 contains 12 residues. Germline V gene lookup returns CDR1 SGHNT and CDR2 YENEEA. V was trimmed by 3 bases and J by 5 bases, leaving 7 bases between them. CDR3 sequence (DNA): TGTGCCAGCAGCTTTTCAGGGGAGACCCAGTACTTC. This sequence encodes CASSFSGETQYF. The entire variable domain, with the rest obtained from reference TRBV11-3 and TRBJ2-5, is as follows: EAGVVQSPRYKIIEKKQPVAFWCNPISGHNTLYWYLQNLGQGPELLIRYENEEAVDDSQLPKDRFSAERLKGVDSTLKIQPAELGDSAVYLCASSFSGETQYFGPGTRLLVL.

This rearrangement joins TRBV7-2 to TRBJ2-2; no clear D. This CDR3 region has 17 residues. Germline lookup yields CDR1 SGHTA and CDR2 FQGNSA. V shed 3 bases and J shed 4 bases, with 18 bases lying between them. The CDR3 nucleotides are TGTGCCAGCAGCTTTAGTTTCCGGGTAGCCGCCACCGGGGAGCTGTTTTTT. This encodes CASSFSFRVAATGELFF.

The chain couples TRBV5-1 to TRBJ2-2, with a weak D call TRBD2 (6 bases). Germline CDR1 is SGHRS and CDR2 is YFSETQ. The ends were cut back, 4 bases at V and 4 bases at J, with 14 bases in the middle. The CDR3 runs to 15 residues. As DNA, the CDR3 is TGCGCCAGCAGCCAACAGACTAGTGCCACCGGGGAGCTGTTTTTT. This codes for CASSQQTSATGELFF.

V usage is TRBV13 and J usage is TRBJ2-3; D gene unclear. Germline V gene lookup returns CDR1 PRHDT and CDR2 FYEKMQ (reference sequence). V lost 5 bases, J lost 1 base, and 10 bases lay in between. CDR3 length: 14 amino acids. CDR3 coding DNA: TGTGCCAGCAGCCCCCGTTCAGGCACAGATACGCAGTATTTT. Its protein is CASSPRSGTDTQYF.

This sequence joins TRBV7-9 and TRBJ2-1; TRBD2 matches at 7 bases. After removal of 6 bases from V and 5 bases from J, the junction contained 10 bases not matched to a gene. From germline, CDR1 is SEHNR and CDR2 FQNEAQ (reference sequence). The CDR3 is 15 residues long. CDR3 in DNA: TGTGCCAGCAGACGAAGCGGGGCGGACGACAATGAGCAGTTCTTC. It is translated as CASRRSGADDNEQFF.

This chain uses TRBV5-4 with TRBJ2-1, with 12 bases identical to TRBD2. Germline values: CDR1 SGHNT, CDR2 YYREEE (reference sequence). V trimming: 5 bases; J trimming: 2 bases; junction bases outside the gene matches: 11. The CDR3 runs 18 residues. CDR3 nucleotides: TGTGCCAGCAGACTTGGGGGGACTAGCGGGCCCACCTACAATGAGCAGTTCTTC. It is translated as CASRLGGTSGPTYNEQFF.

J is TRBJ2-1 and V is TRBV3-1 (or the pseudogene TRBV3-2); the D is unclear. Trimming removed 0 bases from V and 7 bases from J, with 16 bases in between. This CDR3 is 16 amino acids long. Germline V lookup: CDR1 LGHDT, CDR2 YNNKEL (reference sequence). CDR3 in DNA: TGTGCCAGCAGCCAAGACCTGATAGGAGTAAGAAATGAGCAGTTCTTC. Translated: CASSQDLIGVRNEQFF.